The 29 T cell receptor beta chains given below trace back to one sample, sequenced in a study of Ad26.COV2.S vaccination and SARS-CoV-2 variants. The protocol was immunoSEQ multiplex PCR, while the TCRdb copy is restricted to in-frame clones and leaves out a portion. The sample shows about 350,000 clones, 86% of them seen only once. Noted treatment: some 20 received Ad26.COV2.S at low or high dose, single or two shots; about 5 received placebo; per-sample allocation not given. Sampling was done on day 63 after the first vaccine or placebo injection. The sequencing used peripheral blood, collected in a trial of Ad26.COV2.S vaccine versus placebo. The receptors come from a person aged 18-65 years who received the Ad26.COV2.S COVID-19 vaccine or a placebo.

The chain recombines TRBV30 with TRBJ1-2; 9 bases are a match to TRBD1. The CDR3 runs to 15 residues. Germline lookup yields CDR1 GTSNPN and CDR2 SVGIG (reference sequence). With V trimmed by 2 bases and J by 5 bases, 9 bases remained unmatched. The CDR3 DNA follows: TGTGCCTGGAGTCCTCGGACAGGGGCTGTTTATGGCTACACCTTC. This encodes CAWSPRTGAVYGYTF.

The rearrangement links TRBV21-1 to TRBJ2-3. TRBV21-1 is deemed a pseudogene. The CDR3 has 21 residues. The DNA of the CDR3 is TGTGCCAGCAGCATCTTACGAAACGGACCGGGACGGCCAACGAGCACAGATACGCAGTATTTT. Its protein product is CASSILRNGPGRPTSTDTQYF.

This clone has a single count. The chain uses TRBV29-1 and TRBJ1-2, with D unresolved. The V gene lost 5 bases and the J gene lost 2 bases, with 9 bases spanning the gap. Per the germline V gene, CDR1 is SQVTM and CDR2 is ANQGSEA. This CDR3 contains 12 residues. Here the CDR3 reads CSVLSKNYGYTF. The CDR3 region has the DNA TGCAGCGTTCTGAGTAAGAACTATGGCTACACCTTC.

This sequence joins TRBV30 and TRBJ2-7; D may correspond to TRBD1 or TRBD2 (6 bases each). This CDR3 has 13 residues. The V gene's germline CDR1 is GTSNPN and CDR2 SVGIG (reference sequence). The V end was cut by 8 bases, the J end by 5 bases, with 19 bases between. CDR3 coding DNA: TGTGCCCAGGGGAGGACATCGGCCCACGAGCAGTACTTC. Translation gives CAQGRTSAHEQYF. The whole variable domain, filled in from reference TRBV30 and TRBJ2-7, reads SQTIHQWPATLVQPVGSPLSLECTVEGTSNPNLYWYRQAAGRGLQLLFYSVGIGQISSEVPQNLSASRPQDRQFILSSKKLLLSDSGFYLCAQGRTSAHEQYFGPGTRLTVT.

The chain links TRBV5-6 to TRBJ2-1; 7 bases map to TRBD1. With V trimmed by 1 base and J by 7 bases, 8 bases remained unmatched. The V gene's germline CDR1 is SGHDT and CDR2 YYEEEE. The CDR3 runs 15 residues. CDR3 sequence reads: CASSLMTGSGNEQFF. The CDR3 coding sequence is TGTGCCAGCAGCTTGATGACAGGGTCGGGGAATGAGCAGTTCTTC. Full variable domain (outside the CDR3, taken from reference TRBV5-6 and TRBJ2-1): DAGVTQSPTHLIKTRGQQVTLRCSPKSGHDTVSWYQQALGQGPQFIFQYYEEEERQRGNFPDRFSGHQFPNYSSELNVNALLLGDSALYLCASSLMTGSGNEQFFGPGTRLTVL.

This chain uses TRBV28 with TRBJ1-3; 8 positions match TRBD1. Germline lookup yields CDR1 MDHEN and CDR2 SYDVKM. V dropped 2 bases and J dropped 3; count of bases not matched to a gene: 3. The length of the CDR3 is 15 residues. CDR3 protein: CASSLQGALGNTIYF. CDR3 DNA sequence: TGTGCCAGCAGTTTACAGGGGGCGCTTGGAAACACCATATATTTT.

This chain connects TRBV4-2 to TRBJ1-1, with D unclear. This CDR3 is built from 14 residues. Trimming removed 3 bases at V and 4 bases at J, with 12 bases between. CDR1 and CDR2 (germline): LGHNA, YNFKEQ. Here the CDR3 reads CASSQAIWSTEAFF. DNA for the CDR3: TGTGCCAGCAGCCAGGCTATTTGGAGCACTGAAGCTTTCTTT.

Only a few counts were recorded for this clone. Other nucleotide sequences in the sample specify the same CDR3. This chain uses TRBV6-5 with TRBJ2-2; D is undetermined. V was clipped by 0 bases and J by 2 bases, with 10 bases between them. This CDR3 spans 16 amino acids. The V gene's germline CDR1 is MNHEY and CDR2 SVGAGI. The CDR3 DNA is TGTGCCAGCAGTTACTCTCGGACCCCAAACACCGGGGAGCTGTTTTTT. Its translation: CASSYSRTPNTGELFF.

The CDR3 protein is CASSPWGGRRNTEAFF. In DNA form, the CDR3 reads TGTGCCAGCAGCCCGTGGGGGGGCAGGAGGAACACTGAAGCTTTCTTT. The genes are TRBV7-2 and TRBJ1-1; weak D call: TRBD1 (6 bases). The CDR3 consists of 16 residues. CDR1 and CDR2 from the germline V gene are SGHTA and FQGNSA. The V end lost 5 bases, the J end lost 1 base, and 17 bases lay between the germline ends.

The CDR3 is CASRGQVDYQETQYF. The DNA of the CDR3 is TGCGCCAGCAGGGGACAGGTGGACTATCAAGAGACCCAGTACTTC. The chain employs TRBV5-1 and TRBJ2-5, with 8 bases that match TRBD1. The germline V gene encodes CDR1 SGHRS and CDR2 YFSETQ. The CDR3 loop spans 15 amino acids. J gave up 2 bases and V 5 bases, and 8 bases lay outside the gene matches.

The chain has TRBV19 and TRBJ1-3, with unresolved D. V dropped 0 bases and J dropped 1 base, with 10 bases sitting between them. The CDR3 length is 16 residues. Looked up from germline, CDR1 is LNHDA and CDR2 is SQIVND (reference sequence). CDR3 nucleotide sequence: TGTGCCAGTAGTATAGATCCACCCTTTTCTGGAAACACCATATATTTT. It encodes CASSIDPPFSGNTIYF.

The CDR3 DNA reads TGTGCCAGCCCGGCCCGGGACAGGGGGCCGGGGGATAATTCACCCCTCCACTTT. This gives the protein CASPARDRGPGDNSPLHF. This sequence joins TRBV21-1 and TRBJ1-6; the table's D call, TRBD1, has no DNA check behind it. TRBV21-1 is an annotated pseudogene. CDR3 length: 18 residues.

V and J are TRBV27 and TRBJ2-6; D unclear. The germline V gene has CDR1 MNHEY and CDR2 SMNVEV (reference sequence). Trimming left V 2 bases short and J 2 bases short, with 1 base between. The CDR3 extends over 13 amino acids. The CDR3 protein is CASSLTGANVLTF. The CDR3 DNA is TGTGCCAGCAGTTTAACTGGGGCCAACGTCCTGACTTTC. Together with reference TRBV27 and TRBJ2-6, the CDR3 gives the full variable domain: EAQVTQNPRYLITVTGKKLTVTCSQNMNHEYMSWYRQDPGLGLRQIYYSMNVEVTDKGDVPEGYKVSRKEKRNFPLILESPSPNQTSLYFCASSLTGANVLTFGAGSRLTVL.

The chain has TRBV27 and TRBJ2-3; 7 bases are shared with TRBD2. This CDR3 has 13 residues. The germline CDR1 and CDR2 sequences are MNHEY and SMNVEV (reference sequence). The V and J ends lost 3 bases and 6 bases, in that order; junction bases with no gene match: 3. DNA for the CDR3: TGTGCCAGCAGTTTGGGGACTATCGATACGCAGTATTTT. Translation gives CASSLGTIDTQYF.

V and J are TRBV28 and TRBJ2-5; 8 bases map to TRBD2. With 3 bases clipped from V and 5 bases from J, the junction kept 5 bases outside the gene matches. This CDR3 is built from 14 residues. From germline, CDR1 is MDHEN and CDR2 SYDVKM. CDR3: CASSFGGARETQYF. CDR3 bases: TGTGCCAGCAGTTTCGGGGGGGCGCGGGAGACCCAGTACTTC. The complete variable domain, with remaining parts taken from reference TRBV28 and TRBJ2-5, reads DVKVTQSSRYLVKRTGEKVFLECVQDMDHENMFWYRQDPGLGLRLIYFSYDVKMKEKGDIPEGYSVSREKKERFSLILESASTNQTSMYLCASSFGGARETQYFGPGTRLLVL.

The CDR3: CASSEIGRASNQPQHF. Written as DNA, the CDR3 is TGTGCCAGCAGTGAAATCGGCAGGGCAAGCAATCAGCCCCAGCATTTT. The V and J genes are TRBV2 and TRBJ1-5; TRBD1 is a possible D gene (5 bases). V dropped 2 bases and J dropped 1 base, with 12 bases sitting between them. The CDR3 runs 16 residues. Germline V lookup: CDR1 SNHLY, CDR2 FYNNEI.

Turning to this clone: The germline gene is not matched at one end of the junction; a read error may be the cause. V and J are TRBV4-3 and TRBJ1-2; D unclear. Germline-derived CDR1 and CDR2 are LGHNA and YSLEER. This CDR3 has 14 residues. The CDR3 bases are TGCGCCAGCAGCCAAGATACCCGTAACTTTGGCTACACCTTC. It codes for CASSQDTRNFGYTF.

This chain joins TRBV11-2 and TRBJ2-5, with 14 bases that match TRBD2. Germline loops: CDR1 SGHAT, CDR2 FQNNGV. The CDR3 totals 15 residues. The V segment lost 5 bases and the J segment 3 bases; nucleotides outside the gene matches: 2. Here the CDR3 DNA reads TGTGCCAGCAGCCCGGGACTAGCGGGAGAAGAGACCCAGTACTTC. This translates into CASSPGLAGEETQYF.

The V and J genes are TRBV11-2 and TRBJ1-4; weak D call: TRBD1 (6 bases). Germline CDR1 SGHAT, CDR2 FQNNGV. This CDR3 comprises 15 residues. V lost 0 bases, J lost 8 bases, and 13 bases lay in between. CDR3 sequence (DNA): TGTGCCAGCAGCTTAGATGGGGGCGCGGGAGAAAAACTGTTTTTT. Protein: CASSLDGGAGEKLFF.

This chain uses TRBV2 with TRBJ1-5, with a tentative D call TRBD1 (6 bases). The CDR3 is 20 residues long. Germline-derived CDR1 and CDR2 are SNHLY and FYNNEI. Trimming left V 2 bases short and J 5 bases short, with 28 bases between. Here the CDR3 DNA reads TGTGCCAGCAGTGAATCTATATCCTGGGACGTTGTTGGGGGCGATCAGCCCCAGCATTTT. Residues: CASSESISWDVVGGDQPQHF.

This clone was observed once. The rearrangement uses TRBV7-2 and TRBJ1-4, with D unresolved. This CDR3 spans 14 amino acids. Germline V gene sequence: CDR1 SGHTA, CDR2 FQGNSA. V lost 5 bases to trimming and J lost 8 bases, with 15 bases between them. CDR3 loop: CASSARAYGEKLFF. Written as DNA, the CDR3 is TGTGCCAGCAGCGCCCGGGCCTACGGGGAAAAACTGTTTTTT.

The rearrangement links TRBV28 to TRBJ2-2; D is perhaps TRBD1 (6 bases). Germline V lookup: CDR1 MDHEN, CDR2 SYDVKM. The CDR3 contains 15 residues. V lost 5 bases and J 6 bases, leaving 16 bases between the germline ends. CDR3 residues: CASSPQNRVSGELFF. In DNA, the CDR3 is TGTGCCAGCAGTCCTCAAAACAGGGTGTCCGGGGAGCTGTTTTTT.

The rearrangement joins TRBV19 to TRBJ2-1; TRBD1 is a possible D gene (6 bases). Trimming took 6 bases from V and 8 from J, leaving 17 bases between them. The CDR3 has 14 residues. Looked up from germline, CDR1 is LNHDA and CDR2 is SQIVND (reference sequence). Written as DNA, the CDR3 is TGTGCCAGTAGACTAAACACAGGGTCCCATGAGCAGTTCTTC. Translation gives CASRLNTGSHEQFF.

The V call is TRBV5-1, the J call TRBJ1-5; D is uncertain. This CDR3 has 13 residues. Germline lookup yields CDR1 SGHRS and CDR2 YFSETQ. V lost 4 bases and J 7 bases, leaving 12 bases between the germline ends. In DNA form, the CDR3 reads TGCGCCAGCAGCCCCTGGGGTGGACAGCCCCAGCATTTT. This translates into CASSPWGGQPQHF.

The chain has TRBV10-3 and TRBJ1-2; a possible D gene is TRBD1 (6 bases). The germline V gene encodes CDR1 ENHRY and CDR2 SYGVKD. Trimming stripped 3 bases from V and 4 bases from J, with 12 bases between. CDR3 length: 14 amino acids. The CDR3 loop reads CAISDHGGGYGYTF. CDR3 nucleotide sequence: TGTGCCATCAGTGATCATGGGGGCGGCTATGGCTACACCTTC.

The rearrangement joins TRBV7-2 to TRBJ1-2, with unresolved D. The CDR3 extends over 14 amino acids. Germline values: CDR1 SGHTA, CDR2 FQGNSA. V lost 2 bases to trimming and J lost 1 base, with 8 bases between them. The CDR3 sequence: CASSLHQVNYGYTF. The CDR3 DNA follows: TGTGCCAGCAGCTTACACCAGGTTAACTATGGCTACACCTTC. Together with reference TRBV7-2 and TRBJ1-2, the CDR3 gives the full variable domain: GAGVSQSPSNKVTEKGKDVELRCDPISGHTALYWYRQSLGQGLEFLIYFQGNSAPDKSGLPSDRFSAERTGGSVSTLTIQRTQQEDSAVYLCASSLHQVNYGYTFGSGTRLTVV.

V and J are TRBV28 and TRBJ2-7; 10 nucleotides match TRBD2. J gave up 3 bases and V 6 bases, and 14 bases lay outside the gene matches. Germline V gives CDR1 MDHEN, CDR2 SYDVKM. The CDR3 sequence is 17 residues long. The CDR3 nucleotides read TGTGCCAGCAGCCTTAACCCACTAGCGGGAAGAAGCTACGAGCAGTACTTC. This encodes CASSLNPLAGRSYEQYF.

V and J are TRBV18 and TRBJ2-7; D remains unclear. The CDR3 is made up of 13 amino acids. Trimming removed 2 bases from V and 5 bases from J, with 10 bases in between. CDR1 KGHSH and CDR2 LQKENI come from the germline V gene. The CDR3 bases are TGTGCCAGCTCACCAACCCGAATCCACGAGCAGTACTTC. It encodes CASSPTRIHEQYF.

The chain combines TRBV7-2 with TRBJ1-6, with D hard to call. Trimming left V 0 bases short and J 6 bases short, with 6 bases between. Germline V gives CDR1 SGHTA, CDR2 FQGNSA. The CDR3 is 14 amino acids. The CDR3 is CASSLAGPNSPLHF. CDR3 coding DNA: TGTGCCAGCAGCTTAGCAGGGCCTAATTCACCCCTCCACTTT.